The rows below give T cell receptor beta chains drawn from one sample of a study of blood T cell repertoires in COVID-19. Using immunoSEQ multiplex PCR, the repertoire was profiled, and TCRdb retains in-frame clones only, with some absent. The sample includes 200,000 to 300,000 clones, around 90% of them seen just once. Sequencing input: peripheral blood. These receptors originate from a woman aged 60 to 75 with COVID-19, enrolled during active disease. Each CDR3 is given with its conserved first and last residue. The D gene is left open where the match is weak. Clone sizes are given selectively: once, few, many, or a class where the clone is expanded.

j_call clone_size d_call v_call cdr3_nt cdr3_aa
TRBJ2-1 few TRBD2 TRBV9 TGTGCCAGCAGCTCGAGCGGGAGTTCGTACAATGAGCAGTTCTTC CASSSSGSSYNEQFF
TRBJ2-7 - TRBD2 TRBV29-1 TGCAGCGCGTTAGCGGGGAATCTCTACGAGCAGTACTTC CSALAGNLYEQYF
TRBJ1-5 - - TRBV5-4 TGTGCCAGCAGCTTGGGAGGTAATAGCAATCAGCCCCAGCATTTT CASSLGGNSNQPQHF
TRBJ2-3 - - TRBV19 TGTGCCAGTAGCAACAGGGTGGGGATTGGAACAGATACGCAGTATTTT CASSNRVGIGTDTQYF
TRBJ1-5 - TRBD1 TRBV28 TGTGCCAGTTCGAGATTGACAGGGGTAAATCAGCCCCAGCATTTT CASSRLTGVNQPQHF
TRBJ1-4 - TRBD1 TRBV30 TGTGCCTGGAGCGCCGGGACAGGCGCCTGGGTAAAACTGTTTTTT CAWSAGTGAWVKLFF
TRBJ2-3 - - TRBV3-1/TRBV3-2 TGTGCCAGCAGCCAAGCGGGAAGCACAGATACGCAGTATTTT CASSQAGSTDTQYF
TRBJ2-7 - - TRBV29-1 TGCAGCGCCCGGGGCCGGGGGACCTACGAGCAGTACTTC CSARGRGTYEQYF
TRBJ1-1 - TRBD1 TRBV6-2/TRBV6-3 TGTGCCAGCAGTAACACACAGGGGGGCACTGAAGCTTTCTTT CASSNTQGGTEAFF
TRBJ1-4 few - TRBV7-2 TGTGCCAGCAGCCCCCAGGCAACTAATGAAAAACTGTTTTTT CASSPQATNEKLFF
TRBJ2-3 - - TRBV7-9 TGTGCCAGCACCGGGACACGGAACACAGATACGCAGTATTTT CASTGTRNTDTQYF
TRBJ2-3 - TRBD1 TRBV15 TGTGCCACCAGCAGATTAATCGGACAGGGGACAGATACGCAGTATTTT CATSRLIGQGTDTQYF
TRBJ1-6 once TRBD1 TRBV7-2 TGTGCCAGCAGCTTTCCCGGGACAGGGGCTTCACCCCTCCACTTT CASSFPGTGASPLHF
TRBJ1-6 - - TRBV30 TGTGCCTGGACGGCGGGGGCGGACAATTCACCCCTCCACTTT CAWTAGADNSPLHF
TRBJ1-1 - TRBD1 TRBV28 TGTGCCACCGCGGACAGGGTTGGCACTGAAGCTTTCTTT CATADRVGTEAFF
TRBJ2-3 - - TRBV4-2 TGTGCCAGCAGCCAAGACAACAAGCGCACAACCCGCACAGATACGCAGTATTTT CASSQDNKRTTRTDTQYF
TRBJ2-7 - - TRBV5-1 TGCGCCAGCAGCTTGGCAGGGCCCTACGAGCAGTACTTC CASSLAGPYEQYF